The rows below give T cell receptor beta chains drawn from one sample of a study of immune evolution from preneoplasia to lung adenocarcinoma. Only in-frame clones appear in the TCRdb table, and some are missing; sequencing was by immunoSEQ multiplex PCR. The table includes 10,000 or so clones, 70% to 80% detected once. The sample consisted of FFPE minimally invasive lung adenocarcinoma tissue. All receptors derive from a person aged 65-85 years with lung adenocarcinoma. Each CDR3 is given with its conserved first and last residue. A D gene is named only where the DNA matches it firmly. Size values are once, few and many counts, or a class for expanded clones, and some rows have none.

CDR3 protein: CASSVGLAGVFGELFF
CDR3 DNA: TGTGCCAGCAGCGTAGGACTAGCGGGAGTGTTCGGGGAGCTGTTTTTT
CDR3 length: 16
V gene: TRBV9
J gene: TRBJ2-2
clone size: NA
D gene: TRBD2

CDR3 protein: CASSLGRLDYTDTQYF
CDR3 DNA: TGTGCCAGCAGCTTGGGGAGACTAGACTACACAGATACGCAGTATTTT
CDR3 length: 16
V gene: TRBV5-8
J gene: TRBJ2-3
clone size: NA
D gene: NA

CDR3 protein: CASSFLLAGYNEQFF
CDR3 DNA: TGTGCCAGCAGCTTTCTACTAGCGGGCTACAATGAGCAGTTCTTC
CDR3 length: 15
V gene: TRBV7-9
J gene: TRBJ2-1
clone size: NA
D gene: TRBD2

CDR3 protein: CASSPPQGEKLFF
CDR3 DNA: TGTGCCAGCTCACCACCCCAGGGGGAAAAACTGTTTTTT
CDR3 length: 13
V gene: TRBV18
J gene: TRBJ1-4
clone size: NA
D gene: NA

CDR3 protein: CASSLGQNYGKLFF
CDR3 DNA: TGTGCCAGCTCACTCGGACAGAATTACGGAAAACTGTTTTTT
CDR3 length: 14
V gene: TRBV18
J gene: TRBJ1-4
clone size: NA
D gene: NA

CDR3 protein: CASTATSFREQYF
CDR3 DNA: TGTGCCAGCACTGCGACCAGTTTTCGCGAGCAGTACTTC
CDR3 length: 13
V gene: TRBV25-1
J gene: TRBJ2-7
clone size: NA
D gene: NA

CDR3 protein: CASRKGDSYSNQPQHF
CDR3 DNA: TGTGCCAGCAGAAAAGGGGACAGTTATAGCAATCAGCCCCAGCATTTT
CDR3 length: 16
V gene: TRBV2
J gene: TRBJ1-5
clone size: NA
D gene: TRBD1

CDR3 protein: CASRPQGPDTQYF
CDR3 DNA: TGTGCCAGCAGACCCCAGGGGCCCGATACGCAGTATTTT
CDR3 length: 13
V gene: TRBV27
J gene: TRBJ2-3
clone size: NA
D gene: NA

CDR3 protein: CASSYYLGGELFF
CDR3 DNA: TGTGCCAGCAGTTACTATCTTGGGGGGGAGCTGTTTTTT
CDR3 length: 13
V gene: TRBV27
J gene: TRBJ2-2
clone size: few
D gene: NA

CDR3 protein: CAWRRGRFYEQYF
CDR3 DNA: TGTGCCTGGAGGCGGGGACGATTCTACGAGCAGTACTTC
CDR3 length: 13
V gene: TRBV30
J gene: TRBJ2-7
clone size: NA
D gene: NA

CDR3 protein: CATTRTGVNTEAFF
CDR3 DNA: TGTGCCACCACCAGGACAGGTGTGAACACTGAAGCTTTCTTT
CDR3 length: 14
V gene: TRBV15
J gene: TRBJ1-1
clone size: NA
D gene: TRBD1

CDR3 protein: CASSSDSGPNTGELFF
CDR3 DNA: TGTGCCAGCAGTTCGGATTCCGGCCCCAACACCGGGGAGCTGTTTTTT
CDR3 length: 16
V gene: TRBV7-3
J gene: TRBJ2-2
clone size: NA
D gene: NA

CDR3 protein: CASVQKVYYEQYF
CDR3 DNA: TGCGCCAGCGTACAGAAGGTTTACTACGAGCAGTACTTC
CDR3 length: 13
V gene: TRBV5-1
J gene: TRBJ2-7
clone size: NA
D gene: NA

CDR3 protein: CASSLFQGGLYEQYF
CDR3 DNA: TGTGCCAGCAGCTTATTTCAGGGTGGTCTCTACGAGCAGTACTTC
CDR3 length: 15
V gene: TRBV7-2
J gene: TRBJ2-7
clone size: NA
D gene: NA

CDR3 protein: CASSHISTDTQYF
CDR3 DNA: TGTGCCAGCTCACATATATCCACAGATACGCAGTATTTT
CDR3 length: 13
V gene: TRBV18
J gene: TRBJ2-3
clone size: NA
D gene: NA

CDR3 protein: CASPLGFRNGQNTEAFF
CDR3 DNA: TGTGCCAGCCCTCTAGGGTTCCGCAACGGACAGAACACTGAAGCTTTCTTT
CDR3 length: 17
V gene: TRBV5-8
J gene: TRBJ1-1
clone size: NA
D gene: NA

CDR3 protein: CASSPTDGASGNTIYF
CDR3 DNA: TGCGCCAGCTCCCCTACTGACGGCGCCTCTGGAAACACCATATATTTT
CDR3 length: 16
V gene: TRBV18
J gene: TRBJ1-3
clone size: once
D gene: NA

CDR3 protein: CSARELTEAFF
CDR3 DNA: TGCAGTGCTAGAGAGCTTACTGAAGCTTTCTTT
CDR3 length: 11
V gene: TRBV20-1
J gene: TRBJ1-1
clone size: few
D gene: NA

CDR3 protein: CASSLRGNTEAFF
CDR3 DNA: TGTGCCAGCAGCCTCCGGGGGAACACTGAAGCTTTCTTT
CDR3 length: 13
V gene: TRBV7-3
J gene: TRBJ1-1
clone size: NA
D gene: NA

CDR3 protein: CASGNAGSYEQYF
CDR3 DNA: TGTGCCAGCGGAAACGCAGGGTCCTACGAGCAGTACTTC
CDR3 length: 13
V gene: TRBV6-1
J gene: TRBJ2-7
clone size: NA
D gene: NA

CDR3 protein: CASSFGTDTDTQYF
CDR3 DNA: TGCGCCAGCAGCTTCGGGACAGACACAGATACGCAGTATTTT
CDR3 length: 14
V gene: TRBV5-1
J gene: TRBJ2-3
clone size: NA
D gene: TRBD1

CDR3 protein: CASSDDGTGELFF
CDR3 DNA: TGCGCCAGCAGCGATGACGGCACCGGGGAGCTGTTTTTT
CDR3 length: 13
V gene: TRBV5-1
J gene: TRBJ2-2
clone size: NA
D gene: NA

CDR3 protein: CASRLHGEGNTIYF
CDR3 DNA: TGTGCCAGCAGGCTCCACGGGGAAGGAAACACCATATATTTT
CDR3 length: 14
V gene: TRBV27
J gene: TRBJ1-3
clone size: NA
D gene: NA

CDR3 protein: CASRFGTEAFF
CDR3 DNA: TGTGCCAGCAGATTCGGCACTGAAGCTTTCTTT
CDR3 length: 11
V gene: TRBV7-9
J gene: TRBJ1-1
clone size: once
D gene: NA

CDR3 protein: CASTLSPIRSGEKLFF
CDR3 DNA: TGTGCCAGCACCCTGAGCCCAATTAGGAGCGGTGAAAAACTGTTTTTT
CDR3 length: 16
V gene: TRBV2
J gene: TRBJ1-4
clone size: NA
D gene: NA

CDR3 protein: CAISWPDHGYTF
CDR3 DNA: TGTGCCATCAGCTGGCCCGACCATGGCTACACCTTC
CDR3 length: 12
V gene: TRBV10-3
J gene: TRBJ1-2
clone size: few
D gene: NA

CDR3 protein: CASSPPGQGRETQYF
CDR3 DNA: TGTGCCAGCTCACCCCCCGGACAGGGTAGAGAGACCCAGTACTTC
CDR3 length: 15
V gene: TRBV18
J gene: TRBJ2-5
clone size: NA
D gene: TRBD1

CDR3 protein: CASSAGTPWDTQYF
CDR3 DNA: TGTGCCAGCAGCGCAGGGACACCCTGGGATACGCAGTATTTT
CDR3 length: 14
V gene: TRBV7-8
J gene: TRBJ2-3
clone size: NA
D gene: NA

CDR3 protein: CASRGFSYNQPQHF
CDR3 DNA: TGTGCCAGTCGGGGGTTTTCCTACAATCAGCCCCAGCATTTT
CDR3 length: 14
V gene: TRBV19
J gene: TRBJ1-5
clone size: NA
D gene: NA

CDR3 protein: CASSYDNTEAFF
CDR3 DNA: TGTGCCAGCAGCTACGACAACACTGAAGCTTTCTTT
CDR3 length: 12
V gene: TRBV11-3
J gene: TRBJ1-1
clone size: NA
D gene: NA

CDR3 protein: CASERDGNEKLFF
CDR3 DNA: TGTGCCAGCGAAAGGGATGGGAATGAAAAACTGTTTTTT
CDR3 length: 13
V gene: TRBV2
J gene: TRBJ1-4
clone size: NA
D gene: NA

CDR3 protein: CASSLTWTPEETQYF
CDR3 DNA: TGTGCCAGCAGCTTGACCTGGACACCCGAAGAGACCCAGTACTTC
CDR3 length: 15
V gene: TRBV7-9
J gene: TRBJ2-5
clone size: NA
D gene: NA

CDR3 protein: CASSQDRTGDGYTF
CDR3 DNA: TGTGCCAGCAGCCAAGACCGGACGGGAGATGGCTACACCTTC
CDR3 length: 14
V gene: TRBV4-2
J gene: TRBJ1-2
clone size: NA
D gene: NA

CDR3 protein: CASRPWGGSATNEKLFF
CDR3 DNA: TGTGCCAGCAGACCATGGGGGGGCTCTGCGACTAATGAAAAACTGTTTTTT
CDR3 length: 17
V gene: TRBV5-8
J gene: TRBJ1-4
clone size: NA
D gene: NA

CDR3 protein: CASSQGQVAEKLFF
CDR3 DNA: TGTGCCAGCAGCCAAGGACAGGTAGCCGAAAAACTGTTTTTT
CDR3 length: 14
V gene: TRBV4-2
J gene: TRBJ1-4
clone size: few
D gene: NA

CDR3 protein: CAWSVLVGSTDTQYF
CDR3 DNA: TGTGCCTGGAGTGTACTAGTGGGGAGCACAGATACGCAGTATTTT
CDR3 length: 15
V gene: TRBV30
J gene: TRBJ2-3
clone size: NA
D gene: NA

CDR3 protein: CASNPGQGDQPQHF
CDR3 DNA: TGTGCCAGCAACCCCGGACAGGGGGATCAGCCCCAGCATTTT
CDR3 length: 14
V gene: TRBV7-6
J gene: TRBJ1-5
clone size: NA
D gene: TRBD1